These T cell receptor beta chains were read from a single sample in a study of spatial heterogeneity in lung cancer. A single record per CDR3 protein comes from TCRdb applying MiXCR to the 5' RACE reads. The data hold 5,000 to 6,000 distinct CDR3 sequences, with approximately 6.6% observed a single time. The sample in question was lung tumor tissue, obtained at surgery. Receptors originate from a male donor with early-stage non-small cell lung cancer. The CDR3 runs from the conserved cysteine through the conserved F or W. D genes are given only for firm matches. Clone size is shown for a subset of rows, as once, few, many or a class of expanded clone.

J gene	V gene	D gene	clone size	CDR3 protein	CDR3 DNA
TRBJ1-1	TRBV9	NA	medium-sized	CASSVAGGYEAFF	TGTGCCAGCAGCGTAGCCGGAGGTTATGAAGCTTTCTTT
TRBJ2-7	TRBV28	NA	many	CASSFSRGVYYEQYF	TGTGCCAGCAGTTTCTCCAGGGGGGTCTACTACGAGCAGTACTTC
TRBJ2-1	TRBV24-1	NA	medium-sized	CATSDLHNRPHEQFF	TGTGCCACCAGTGATTTGCACAATCGCCCCCATGAGCAGTTCTTC
TRBJ2-7	TRBV6-2/TRBV6-3	NA	many	CASSLEDGYEQYF	TGTGCCAGCAGTTTGGAGGATGGCTACGAGCAGTACTTC
TRBJ2-7	TRBV6-2/TRBV6-3	TRBD2	few	CASSPLRGGHYEQYF	TGTGCCAGCAGTCCCCTCCGGGGGGGCCATTACGAGCAGTACTTC
TRBJ2-2	TRBV6-6	NA	medium-sized	CATRALNTGELFF	TGTGCCACCCGGGCCTTAAACACCGGGGAGCTGTTTTTT
TRBJ1-2	TRBV2	TRBD1	many	CASSGDSYGYTF	TGTGCCAGCAGTGGGGACAGCTATGGCTACACCTTC
TRBJ1-2	TRBV10-3	NA	many	CAISEPDGGTF	TGTGCCATCAGTGAGCCCGATGGGGGTACCTTC
TRBJ1-5	TRBV6-5	NA	medium-sized	CASSSRPDQPQHF	TGTGCCAGCAGTTCACGACCCGATCAGCCCCAGCATTTT
TRBJ2-3	TRBV29-1	TRBD2	medium-sized	CSVGRSGSPDTQYF	TGCAGCGTGGGCCGGAGCGGGAGCCCGGATACGCAGTATTTT
TRBJ2-7	TRBV7-6	NA	large	CASSLGPNYEQYF	TGTGCCAGCAGCTTAGGACCAAATTACGAGCAGTACTTC
TRBJ2-2	TRBV5-4	TRBD2	many	CASSYLAGANTGELFF	TGTGCCAGCAGCTATCTAGCGGGTGCTAACACCGGGGAGCTGTTTTTT
TRBJ2-7	TRBV28	NA	medium-sized	CASSSPAGSSYEQYF	TGTGCCAGCAGTTCACCGGCAGGGAGCTCCTACGAGCAGTACTTC
TRBJ1-2	TRBV21-1	NA	few	CASTRGGGIYGYTF	TGTGCCAGCACCCGGGGAGGGGGCATCTATGGCTACACCTTC
TRBJ1-3	TRBV6-6	NA	many	CASSYSLGAGRAGNTIYF	TGTGCCAGCAGTTACTCCTTGGGGGCAGGGAGAGCTGGAAACACCATATATTTT
TRBJ2-3	TRBV5-1	NA	NA	CASSLSWGTRDTQYF	TGCGCCAGCAGCTTGTCTTGGGGGACCAGGGATACGCAGTATTTT
TRBJ2-1	TRBV24-1	NA	medium-sized	CATSDSWGQGGTYNEQFF	TGTGCCACCAGTGATTCCTGGGGGCAGGGGGGGACCTACAATGAGCAGTTCTTC
TRBJ2-1	TRBV27	TRBD1	many	CASISPGQGREQFF	TGTGCCAGCATCTCACCGGGACAGGGAAGAGAGCAGTTCTTC
TRBJ1-6	TRBV6-5	NA	medium-sized	CASSYSFGVKNSPLHF	TGTGCCAGCAGTTACTCGTTCGGGGTTAAGAATTCACCCCTCCACTTT
TRBJ2-7	TRBV12-3/TRBV12-4	NA	large	CASSLSGSHRGEQYF	TGTGCCAGCAGTCTTAGCGGAAGCCACCGTGGGGAGCAGTACTTC
TRBJ2-3	TRBV4-1	NA	NA	CASSARWRGRTDTQYF	TGCGCCAGCAGCGCTCGGTGGCGGGGACGTACAGATACGCAGTATTTT
TRBJ2-3	TRBV12-3/TRBV12-4	TRBD2	many	CASSLGLAANTDTQYF	TGTGCCAGCAGTTTAGGACTAGCGGCGAACACAGATACGCAGTATTTT
TRBJ2-3	TRBV27	NA	many	CASSLSGSDTQYF	TGTGCCAGCAGTTTATCTGGGTCAGATACGCAGTATTTT